One and the same sample provided the 7 T cell receptor beta chains below, sequenced in a study of T cell responses to AZD1222 COVID-19 vaccine. The table came from immunoSEQ multiplex PCR; TCRdb's copy has only in-frame clones and leaves some out. Among 80,000 to 100,000 clones listed, around 89% were seen once. Sequenced material: peripheral blood, taken 28 days after the second AZD1222 dose. These receptor sequences come from an adult who received the AZD1222 COVID-19 vaccine.

The chain links TRBV5-6 to TRBJ1-2; unclear D gene. Germline CDR1 and CDR2: SGHDT and YYEEEE. With 5 bases removed from V and 4 bases from J, the gap between germline ends came to 9 bases. This CDR3 spans 12 amino acids. The DNA of the CDR3 is TGTGCCAGCAGTCTTTTTAGCTATGGCTACACCTTC. Translation gives CASSLFSYGYTF. Full variable domain (remainder filled in from reference TRBV5-6 and TRBJ1-2): DAGVTQSPTHLIKTRGQQVTLRCSPKSGHDTVSWYQQALGQGPQFIFQYYEEEERQRGNFPDRFSGHQFPNYSSELNVNALLLGDSALYLCASSLFSYGYTFGSGTRLTVV.

Many counts were recorded for this clone. The rearrangement links TRBV10-3 to TRBJ2-1; 8 nucleotides line up with TRBD1. V lost 4 bases to trimming and J lost 5 bases; unmatched junction nucleotides: 10. The CDR3 loop spans 16 amino acids. From germline, CDR1 is ENHRY and CDR2 SYGVKD. CDR3: CAISGSGGAENNEQFF. The CDR3 DNA reads TGTGCCATCAGTGGATCAGGGGGCGCGGAGAACAATGAGCAGTTCTTC.

The chain has TRBV9 and TRBJ2-1; 8 bases align to TRBD2. The CDR3 sequence is 17 residues long. V lost 3 bases and J lost 9; bases outside the gene matches: 17. CDR1 and CDR2 (germline): SGDLS, YYNGEE. DNA for the CDR3: TGTGCCAGCAGCGCCCTGGCGGGGGCGGGGGGTCCAAGTGAGCAGTTCTTC. It is translated as CASSALAGAGGPSEQFF.

For the CDR3, the DNA is TGTGCCAGCAGTACCCAATTAGCGGACGCGCCATACAATGAGCAGTTCTTC. Amino acid sequence: CASSTQLADAPYNEQFF. The rearrangement links TRBV27 to TRBJ2-1; tentative D call: TRBD2 (6 bases). Deletions cut 5 bases from V and 4 bases from J, with 21 bases between. Germline V gives CDR1 MNHEY, CDR2 SMNVEV (reference sequence). The CDR3 contains 17 residues.

The gene calls are TRBV9 and TRBJ2-1; 14 bases are a match to TRBD2. The CDR3 runs to 17 residues. Per the germline V gene, CDR1 is SGDLS and CDR2 is YYNGEE. V was pared by 3 bases and J by 0 bases, with 2 bases of the junction left unmatched. The DNA for the CDR3 is TGTGCCAGCAGCGAAGGGACTAGCGGGGGCTCCTACAATGAGCAGTTCTTC. Translation: CASSEGTSGGSYNEQFF.

This clone was seen just once. The chain combines TRBV3-1 (or the pseudogene TRBV3-2) with TRBJ2-5, with 12 positions matching TRBD2. The CDR3 spans 14 residues. Germline V CDR1 and CDR2: LGHDT, YNNKEL (reference sequence). V gave up 4 bases and J gave up 7 bases; unmatched junction bases: 4. CDR3 DNA sequence: TGTGCCAGCAGCCCCCCGGGACTAGCGGGGACCCAGTACTTC. It is translated as CASSPPGLAGTQYF.

V usage is TRBV13 and J usage is TRBJ1-1, with D perhaps matching TRBD1 (5 bases). CDR1 PRHDT and CDR2 FYEKMQ come from the germline V gene (reference sequence). V lost 3 bases, J lost 8 bases, and 10 bases lay in between. This CDR3 comprises 12 residues. The CDR3 DNA follows: TGTGCCAGCAGCTTGTCAGGGTCCGAAGCTTTCTTT. Its translation is CASSLSGSEAFF.